The 27 T cell receptor beta chains below all came from one sample that was sequenced in a study of Graves' ophthalmopathy and Graves' hyperthyroidism. Researchers took RNA transcripts and amplified TCR beta CDR3 regions from them. First-round RT-PCR relied on HTBI primers, and a second-round multiplex PCR came next. TCRdb used MiXCR to reprocess the multiplex PCR reads, holding one entry per CDR3 protein. The sample holds hundreds of thousands of distinct CDR3 sequences; over 40% are singletons and the top ten take around 3.3%. The sequencing input was peripheral blood. These receptors were collected from an adult man with Graves' ophthalmopathy.

The rearrangement uses TRBV24-1 and TRBJ1-2; D possibly corresponds to TRBD1 (5 bases). Trimming stripped 3 bases from V and 8 bases from J, with 12 bases between. This CDR3 region has 13 residues. Germline V gene data show CDR1 as KGHDR and CDR2 as SFDVKD. DNA of the CDR3: TGTGCCACCAGTGATGCAGGGCTAGTGGGCTACACCTTC. Translated: CATSDAGLVGYTF.

This rearrangement joins TRBV6-5 to TRBJ2-7; D is possibly TRBD2 (5 bases). V gave up 2 bases and J gave up 1 base, with 9 bases separating them. CDR3 length: 14 amino acids. CDR1 is MNHEY and CDR2 is SVGAGI in the germline V gene. The CDR3 region is CASSYGPGSYEQYF. CDR3 DNA sequence: TGTGCCAGCAGTTACGGCCCGGGGTCCTACGAGCAGTACTTC.

CDR3 coding DNA: TGTGCCACCCATCCGGGACAGGGCACTGAAGCTTTCTTT. Protein sequence: CATHPGQGTEAFF. The rearrangement links TRBV10-3 to TRBJ1-1; 9 nucleotides agree with TRBD1. The CDR3 has 13 amino acids. CDR1 is ENHRY, CDR2 SYGVKD, per germline. With V trimmed by 10 bases and J by 4 bases, 7 bases remained unmatched.

This clonotype was counted ten times or more. The genes are TRBV20-1 and TRBJ2-5; no clear D gene. Trimming shortened V by 3 bases and J by 4 bases, and 12 bases separated the two germline ends. CDR1 is DFQATT and CDR2 is SNEGSKA in the germline V gene (reference sequence). The CDR3 is 13 residues long. In DNA form, the CDR3 reads TGCAGTGCTAGTTCCCGTCGGAGAGAGACCCAGTACTTC. It translates to CSASSRRRETQYF.

This clonotype was found many times. The junction departs from germline at one end; a sequencing error may be responsible. The V and J genes are TRBV10-3 and TRBJ1-1; D is possibly TRBD1 (6 bases). The CDR3 spans 15 residues. Germline CDR1 is ENHRY and CDR2 is SYGVKD. DNA of the CDR3: TGTGCCAGCAGTTACGAAGGGGGGAGCCACACTGAAGCTTTCTTT. Amino acids: CASSYEGGSHTEAFF.

The V gene is TRBV9, the J gene TRBJ1-2; D perhaps matches TRBD1 (5 bases). The CDR3 runs 14 residues. Germline assignment: CDR1 SGDLS and CDR2 YYNGEE. The V end lost 2 bases, the J end lost 4 bases, and 12 bases lay between the germline ends. CDR3 nucleotides: TGTGCCAGCAGCGTTCGAGACAGCCCCTATGGCTACACCTTC. Translating gives CASSVRDSPYGYTF.

This clonotype was seen just once. The chain recombines TRBV7-2 with TRBJ1-6, with TRBD1 matching over 7 bases. Unmatched junction bases numbered 6, after V lost 3 bases and J lost 7 bases. CDR3 size: 15 residues. The V gene's germline CDR1 is SGHTA and CDR2 FQGNSA. The CDR3 sequence: CASSLEGAENSPLHF. The CDR3 nucleotides read TGTGCCAGCAGCTTGGAGGGGGCCGAGAATTCACCCCTCCACTTT. The variable domain in full, with the rest retrieved from reference TRBV7-2 and TRBJ1-6, is GAGVSQSPSNKVTEKGKDVELRCDPISGHTALYWYRQSLGQGLEFLIYFQGNSAPDKSGLPSDRFSAERTGGSVSTLTIQRTQQEDSAVYLCASSLEGAENSPLHFGNGTRLTVT.

This clonotype has just a few counts. The chain carries TRBV15 and TRBJ2-7; D is possibly TRBD2 (6 bases). V lost 7 bases and J 7 bases, leaving 23 bases between the germline ends. Germline V lookup: CDR1 LNHNV, CDR2 YYDKDF (reference sequence). This CDR3 region has 15 residues. As DNA, the CDR3 is TGTGCCACCAAAAAGGGCGGGGACCCGGGTGGGGAGCAGTACTTC. Translated, it gives CATKKGGDPGGEQYF.

In DNA, the CDR3 is TGCAGCGGAGAGACAGGAGCGTCGACCTACGAGCAGTACTTC. It specifies CSGETGASTYEQYF. The chain is built from TRBV29-1 and TRBJ2-7, with D possibly being TRBD1 (6 bases). The V end lost 7 bases, the J end lost 2 bases, and 18 bases lay between the germline ends. CDR1 SQVTM and CDR2 ANQGSEA come from the germline V gene. The CDR3 contains 14 residues.

In its sample, this clonotype was seen many times. This sequence joins TRBV25-1 and TRBJ2-5; tentative D call: TRBD2 (5 bases). The V and J ends lost 7 bases and 0 bases respectively, with 15 bases between them. Per the germline V gene, CDR1 is MGHDK and CDR2 is SYGVNS. The CDR3 has 15 amino acids. As DNA, the CDR3 is TGTGCCAGCATCCTGGACGGGAAATACCAAGAGACCCAGTACTTC. Protein product: CASILDGKYQETQYF.

In its sample, this clonotype was seen many times. The V and J genes are TRBV19 and TRBJ1-2; the D is unclear. This CDR3 comprises 13 residues. V gave up 7 bases and J gave up 4 bases, with 13 bases separating them. Germline V gene data show CDR1 as LNHDA and CDR2 as SQIVND (reference sequence). CDR3 protein: CASKETAAYGYTF. CDR3 bases: TGTGCCAGTAAAGAGACGGCGGCCTATGGCTACACCTTC.

This clonotype was seen a few times. The chain joins TRBV12-3 or TRBV12-4 to TRBJ2-6; 9 bases match TRBD2. After removal of 6 bases from V and 0 bases from J, the junction contained 6 bases not matched to a gene. The CDR3 length is 17 residues. The CDR3 DNA reads TGTGCCAGCAGCCCGGGACTAGCTATCTCTGGGGCCAACGTCCTGACTTTC. As protein: CASSPGLAISGANVLTF.

This clonotype was counted many times. This chain connects TRBV29-1 to TRBJ2-5; D not resolved. The CDR3 length is 10 residues. V dropped 6 bases and J dropped 0 bases, with 2 bases sitting between them. Germline CDR1 SQVTM, CDR2 ANQGSEA. CDR3 loop: CSVHQETQYF. Here the CDR3 DNA reads TGCAGCGTCCACCAAGAGACCCAGTACTTC.

This chain joins TRBV9 and TRBJ1-1; D unclear. The V gene lost 2 bases and the J gene lost 8 bases, with 16 bases spanning the gap. This CDR3 contains 14 residues. Germline CDR1 and CDR2: SGDLS and YYNGEE. In DNA form, the CDR3 reads TGTGCCAGCAGCGTTACGGAAACGGGCTCAGAAGCTTTCTTT. This encodes CASSVTETGSEAFF.

This clonotype was seen many times. J is TRBJ1-1 and V is TRBV9; D gene unclear. CDR3 length equals 13 residues. In germline, CDR1 is SGDLS, CDR2 YYNGEE. V lost 2 bases, J lost 1 base, and 6 bases lay in between. CDR3 amino acids: CASSVRPNTEAFF. CDR3 coding DNA: TGTGCCAGCAGCGTCCGACCGAACACTGAAGCTTTCTTT.

In the case of this clonotype: The CDR3 carries no conserved terminal phenylalanine or tryptophan, so it likely arises from a read error. The J gene is TRBJ2-5, the V gene TRBV24-1; no clear D gene. V shed 11 bases and J shed 0 bases, with 9 bases lying between them. The germline V gene encodes CDR1 KGHDR and CDR2 SFDVKD. The CDR3 is 12 residues long. The DNA of the CDR3 is TGTGCCAGCAGCCCGGACCAAGAGACCCAGTACCTC. Its protein product is CASSPDQETQYL.

A few counts support this clonotype. V gene TRBV4-2 combines with J gene TRBJ1-2, with TRBD1 matching over 7 bases. With V trimmed by 0 bases and J by 4 bases, 5 bases remained unmatched. The length of the CDR3 is 15 residues. CDR1 is LGHNA, CDR2 YNFKEQ, per germline. The DNA of the CDR3 is TGTGCCAGCAGCCAAGAGACAGGGATCGGCTATGGCTACACCTTC. Translating gives CASSQETGIGYGYTF.

This clonotype has ten or more counts. In nucleotides, the CDR3 is TGTGCCAGTAGTATTGGCGGCGAGCAGTACTTC. Translating it yields CASSIGGEQYF. The chain has TRBV19 and TRBJ2-7; the D is unclear. With 3 bases removed from V and 6 bases from J, the gap between germline ends came to 6 bases. The CDR3 covers 11 residues. Per germline, CDR1 LNHDA and CDR2 SQIVND (reference sequence).

This clonotype occurred many times. The chain combines TRBV7-8 with TRBJ1-5, with D unresolved. Germline-derived CDR1 and CDR2 are SGHVS and FQNEAQ. V lost 4 bases, J lost 9 bases, and 16 bases lay in between. The CDR3 has 14 amino acids. CDR3 protein: CASSSRREEGPQHF. CDR3 bases: TGTGCCAGCAGCTCCCGGAGGGAGGAGGGGCCCCAGCATTTT.

In this sample, this clonotype turned up many times. The V and J genes are TRBV4-3 and TRBJ1-5; D is undetermined. This CDR3 region has 14 residues. Trimming removed 0 bases at V and 2 bases at J, with 5 bases between. Germline lookup yields CDR1 LGHNA and CDR2 YSLEER. CDR3 sequence reads: CASSQDPGNQPQHF. The CDR3 region has the DNA TGCGCCAGCAGCCAAGATCCCGGCAATCAGCCCCAGCATTTT.

This clonotype was counted a few times. This chain links TRBV25-1 with TRBJ2-1; either TRBD1 or TRBD2 may fit D (5 bases each). There are 13 residues in the CDR3. V dropped 3 bases and J dropped 9 bases, with 12 bases sitting between them. Per germline, CDR1 MGHDK and CDR2 SYGVNS. The CDR3 spells CASSDRAGSEQFF. As DNA, the CDR3 is TGTGCCAGCAGTGACAGGGCGGGCAGTGAGCAGTTCTTC.

This clonotype was observed at least ten times. The chain links TRBV19 to TRBJ2-5; D gene ambiguous. Germline V gene data show CDR1 as LNHDA and CDR2 as SQIVND (reference sequence). The CDR3 contains 16 residues. V gave up 1 base and J gave up 0 bases, with 12 bases separating them. The CDR3 is CASSIAHSLYQETQYF. CDR3 nucleotide sequence: TGTGCCAGTAGTATAGCGCACAGCCTGTACCAAGAGACCCAGTACTTC.

This clonotype was picked up one time. The rearrangement joins TRBV7-2 to TRBJ2-7, with TRBD2 matching over 7 bases. CDR3 length: 15 amino acids. V was clipped by 5 bases and J by 3 bases; unmatched bases: 10. The germline CDR1 and CDR2 sequences are SGHTA and FQGNSA. The CDR3 spells CASSPWGGPVYEQYF. The CDR3 bases are TGTGCCAGCAGCCCCTGGGGAGGGCCTGTCTACGAGCAGTACTTC.

The rearrangement uses TRBV10-2 and TRBJ1-6; maybe TRBD1 (6 bases). The CDR3 totals 15 residues. Trimming removed 2 bases at V and 7 bases at J, with 12 bases between. The germline gives CDR1 WSHSY, CDR2 SAAADI. The CDR3 here is CASSESHRENSPLHF. In nucleotides, the CDR3 is TGCGCCAGCAGTGAGAGTCACAGGGAAAATTCACCCCTCCACTTT.

This clonotype was counted ten times or more. The V and J genes are TRBV4-2 and TRBJ1-4; D unclear. The CDR3 extends over 16 amino acids. V was clipped by 4 bases and J by 8 bases, with 20 bases between them. The V gene's germline CDR1 is LGHNA and CDR2 YNFKEQ. CDR3 bases: TGTGCCAGCAGCCCCCGTTCGACGGGGAGAAACGAAAAACTGTTTTTT. Translation: CASSPRSTGRNEKLFF.

There are many counts of this clonotype. DNA for the CDR3: TGTGCCAGCAGCCCCACCCAGGTTGAAGCTTTCTTT. Translating it yields CASSPTQVEAFF. The chain recombines TRBV11-2 with TRBJ1-1; no firm D call. This CDR3 spans 12 amino acids. V dropped 5 bases and J dropped 7 bases, with 11 bases sitting between them. CDR1 SGHAT and CDR2 FQNNGV come from the germline V gene.

This chain links TRBV7-9 with TRBJ1-3; D perhaps matches TRBD1 (5 bases). This CDR3 contains 14 residues. Trimming removed 3 bases at V and 8 bases at J, with 14 bases between. In germline, CDR1 is SEHNR, CDR2 FQNEAQ (reference sequence). CDR3 in amino acids: CASSFEGHGYTIYF. The CDR3 nucleotides read TGTGCCAGCAGCTTCGAGGGGCATGGCTACACCATATATTTT.